The 12 T cell receptor beta chains in this list originate from one sample, sequenced in a study of blood T cell repertoires in COVID-19. The assay was immunoSEQ multiplex PCR, and TCRdb's table has in-frame clones only and misses some. The table shows about 23,000 clones, with just over 90% occurring only once. Source material: peripheral blood. Every receptor here comes from a human donor in a cohort sampled during active COVID-19.

V usage is TRBV10-2 and J usage is TRBJ1-1; D is possibly TRBD1 (5 bases). V was clipped by 4 bases and J by 2 bases, with 14 bases between them. Per germline, CDR1 WSHSY and CDR2 SAAADI. This CDR3 region has 15 residues. The CDR3 here is CASSGVAGLNTEAFF. CDR3 nucleotides: TGCGCCAGCAGTGGGGTGGCGGGACTCAACACTGAAGCTTTCTTT.

This clone was recorded once. The chain recombines TRBV5-1 with TRBJ1-1; possible D gene TRBD1, 6 bases. Germline V lookup: CDR1 SGHRS, CDR2 YFSETQ. The ends were cut back, 0 bases at V and 1 base at J, with 10 bases in the middle. The CDR3 has 15 residues. The CDR3 DNA reads as TGCGCCAGCAGCTTGGAATGGGGGCGGAACACTGAAGCTTTCTTT. Translating gives CASSLEWGRNTEAFF.

The V call is TRBV5-6, the J call TRBJ2-3; D remains unclear. The germline V gene encodes CDR1 SGHDT and CDR2 YYEEEE. The CDR3 contains 13 residues. The V end was cut by 0 bases, the J end by 5 bases, with 7 bases between. The CDR3 loop reads CASSLDIRDTQYF. The CDR3 DNA is TGTGCCAGCAGCTTGGATATTAGAGATACGCAGTATTTT.

The chain carries TRBV27 and TRBJ2-5; 7 bases are a match to TRBD1. Germline V CDR1 and CDR2: MNHEY, SMNVEV (reference sequence). V trimming: 0 bases; J trimming: 1 base; junction bases outside the gene matches: 2. This CDR3 comprises 15 residues. In nucleotides, the CDR3 is TGTGCCAGCAGTTTATCGCCAGGGGGCCAAGAGACCCAGTACTTC. Protein sequence: CASSLSPGGQETQYF.

V usage is TRBV28 and J usage is TRBJ2-2; no reliable D call. This CDR3 contains 16 residues. Germline CDR1 reads MDHEN; CDR2 reads SYDVKM. The V end lost 5 bases, the J end lost 1 base, and 14 bases lay between the germline ends. CDR3 protein: CASSLSRFRNTGELFF. In nucleotides, the CDR3 is TGTGCCAGCAGTCTTAGCCGTTTCAGGAACACCGGGGAGCTGTTTTTT.

The chain joins TRBV5-1 to TRBJ2-3; 9 bases are a match to TRBD1. The CDR3 contains 18 residues. Losses at the gene ends were 6 bases for V and 4 bases for J; bases not matched to a gene: 18. Looked up from germline, CDR1 is SGHRS and CDR2 is YFSETQ. CDR3 sequence reads: CASKGQGTSVNGADTQYF. The DNA for the CDR3 is TGCGCCAGCAAAGGACAGGGGACATCGGTAAACGGGGCAGATACGCAGTATTTT. Together with reference TRBV5-1 and TRBJ2-3, the CDR3 gives the full variable domain: KAGVTQTPRYLIKTRGQQVTLSCSPISGHRSVSWYQQTPGQGLQFLFEYFSETQRNKGNFPGRFSGRQFSNSRSEMNVSTLELGDSALYLCASKGQGTSVNGADTQYFGPGTRLTVL.

The V gene is TRBV29-1, the J gene TRBJ1-1, with D possibly being TRBD1 (5 bases). CDR1 is SQVTM, CDR2 ANQGSEA, per germline. There are 13 residues in the CDR3. Trimming removed 6 bases from V and 0 bases from J, with 11 bases in between. The CDR3 DNA reads TGCAGCGTCCACAGGAGAATGAACACTGAAGCTTTCTTT. Its translation: CSVHRRMNTEAFF.

V is TRBV5-5 and J is TRBJ1-5; D gene ambiguous. This CDR3 is built from 17 residues. Germline V gene data show CDR1 as SGHKS and CDR2 as YYEKEE (reference sequence). Between the trimmed V and J ends, which lost 0 bases and 2 bases, there was a span of 15 bases. CDR3: CASSLAGRSTGNQPQHF. DNA of the CDR3: TGTGCCAGCAGCTTGGCTGGGAGAAGTACTGGCAATCAGCCCCAGCATTTT.

The chain employs TRBV5-4 and TRBJ2-5; TRBD1 is a possible D gene (5 bases). CDR3 length: 14 residues. Germline V gives CDR1 SGHNT, CDR2 YYREEE (reference sequence). V was cut by 0 bases and J by 1 base, with 7 bases left in between. The CDR3 coding sequence is TGTGCCAGCAGCTTGGGACAGCCCCAAGAGACCCAGTACTTC. Translated: CASSLGQPQETQYF.

The chain joins TRBV7-8 to TRBJ1-4; possible D gene TRBD1, 6 bases. The V end lost 1 base, the J end lost 1 base, and 10 bases lay between the germline ends. The CDR3 loop spans 16 amino acids. The germline V gene has CDR1 SGHVS and CDR2 FQNEAQ. The CDR3 here is CASSLDPGETNEKLFF. CDR3 coding DNA: TGTGCCAGCAGCTTAGACCCAGGGGAAACTAATGAAAAACTGTTTTTT.

The chain employs TRBV5-4 and TRBJ2-1; 8 bases are shared with TRBD1. V was pared by 6 bases and J by 0 bases, with 11 bases of the junction left unmatched. CDR1 is SGHNT, CDR2 YYREEE, per germline (reference sequence). This CDR3 is built from 17 residues. The CDR3 loop reads CASTPSGGSSSYNEQFF. The CDR3 DNA reads as TGTGCCAGCACCCCATCAGGGGGCTCGAGCTCCTACAATGAGCAGTTCTTC.

The chain carries TRBV5-4 and TRBJ2-3; a possible D gene is TRBD2 (5 bases). CDR1 and CDR2 from the germline V gene are SGHNT and YYREEE (reference sequence). The V end lost 5 bases, the J end lost 2 bases, and 9 bases lay between the germline ends. The CDR3 extends over 13 amino acids. The CDR3 DNA sequence: TGTGCCAGCAGATCTAGCCCCACAGATACGCAGTATTTT. This encodes CASRSSPTDTQYF.